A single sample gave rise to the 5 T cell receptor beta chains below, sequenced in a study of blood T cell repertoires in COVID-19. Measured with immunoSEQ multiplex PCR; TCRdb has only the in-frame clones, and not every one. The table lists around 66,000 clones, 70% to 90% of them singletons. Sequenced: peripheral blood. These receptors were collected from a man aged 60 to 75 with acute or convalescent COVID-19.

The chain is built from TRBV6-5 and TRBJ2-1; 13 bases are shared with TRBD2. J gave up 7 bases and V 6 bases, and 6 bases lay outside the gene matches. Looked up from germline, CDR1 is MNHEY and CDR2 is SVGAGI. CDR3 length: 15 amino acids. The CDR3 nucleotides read TGTGCCAGCAGCCTACGACTAGCGGGGGGTAATGAGCAGTTCTTC. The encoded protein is CASSLRLAGGNEQFF.

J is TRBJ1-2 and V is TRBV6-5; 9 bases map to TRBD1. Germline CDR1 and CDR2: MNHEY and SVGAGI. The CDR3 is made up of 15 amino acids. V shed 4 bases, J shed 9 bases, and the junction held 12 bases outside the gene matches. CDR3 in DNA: TGTGCCAGCAGTTTGATGGGACAGGGTATTAGGCGCTACACCTTC. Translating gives CASSLMGQGIRRYTF.

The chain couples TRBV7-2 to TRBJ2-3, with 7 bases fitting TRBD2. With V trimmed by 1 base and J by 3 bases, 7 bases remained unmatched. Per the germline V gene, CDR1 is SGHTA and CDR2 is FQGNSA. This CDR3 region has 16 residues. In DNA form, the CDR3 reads TGTGCCAGCAGCTTAGGCCGGCGGGGGAGTACAGATACGCAGTATTTT. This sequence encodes CASSLGRRGSTDTQYF. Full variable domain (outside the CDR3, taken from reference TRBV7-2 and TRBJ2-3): GAGVSQSPSNKVTEKGKDVELRCDPISGHTALYWYRQSLGQGLEFLIYFQGNSAPDKSGLPSDRFSAERTGGSVSTLTIQRTQQEDSAVYLCASSLGRRGSTDTQYFGPGTRLTVL.

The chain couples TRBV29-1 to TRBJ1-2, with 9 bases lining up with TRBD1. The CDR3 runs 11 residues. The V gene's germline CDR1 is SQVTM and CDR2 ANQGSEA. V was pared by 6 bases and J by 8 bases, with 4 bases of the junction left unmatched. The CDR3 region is CSVRDRAGYTF. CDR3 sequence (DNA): TGCAGCGTCCGGGACAGGGCCGGCTACACCTTC.

CDR3 DNA sequence: TGTGCCAGCAGTTCCCGCGGCGAGGGACTCTATGGCTACACCTTC. Its protein product is CASSSRGEGLYGYTF. The V call is TRBV6-2 or TRBV6-3, the J call TRBJ1-2; D might be TRBD1 (5 bases). This CDR3 is 15 amino acids long. The germline V gene has CDR1 MNHEY and CDR2 SVGEGT. Between the trimmed V and J ends, which lost 4 bases and 4 bases, there was a span of 16 bases.